This entry describes one T cell receptor beta chain. Time point defined: after dendritic cell vaccination, including at tumor progression/relapse. The sample comes from a study of glioma-infiltrating T cells after dendritic cell vaccination. This CDR3 is built from 16 residues. Losses at the gene ends were 4 bases for V and 4 bases for J; bases not matched to a gene: 13. Germline assignment: CDR1 SGHRS and CDR2 YFSETQ. Amplification used 60 V beta primers and 13 J beta primers. Repertoires were generated with immunoSEQ multiplex PCR, while TCRdb's copy carries only in-frame clones and drops some. Here the sample spans 75,000 to 85,000 clones, roughly 84% being singletons.

The receptor's source is a human donor with glioblastoma. The specimen was blood, collected after dendritic cell vaccination. The chain is built from TRBV5-1 and TRBJ2-5; 7 positions agree with TRBD2. The CDR3 nucleotides read TGCGCCAGCAGCCCCCGCCCGACTAGCTCGGGAGAGACCCAGTACTTC. Encoded protein: CASSPRPTSSGETQYF.